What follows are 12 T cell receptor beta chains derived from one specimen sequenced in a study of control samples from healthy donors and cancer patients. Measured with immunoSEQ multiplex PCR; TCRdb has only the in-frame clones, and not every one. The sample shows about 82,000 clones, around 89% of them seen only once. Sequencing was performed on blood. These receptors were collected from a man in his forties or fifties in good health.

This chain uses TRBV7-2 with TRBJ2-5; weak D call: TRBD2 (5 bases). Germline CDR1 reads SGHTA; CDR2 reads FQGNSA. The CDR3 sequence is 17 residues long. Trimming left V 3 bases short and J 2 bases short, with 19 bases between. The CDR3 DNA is TGTGCCAGCAGCTTCCGCCCCCAGGTGGGGAGACAAGAGACCCAGTACTTC. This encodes CASSFRPQVGRQETQYF.

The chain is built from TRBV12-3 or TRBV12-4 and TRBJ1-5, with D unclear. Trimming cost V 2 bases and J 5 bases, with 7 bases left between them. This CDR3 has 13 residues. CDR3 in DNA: TGTGCCAGCAGTTTATTCGGTGATCAGCCCCAGCATTTT. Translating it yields CASSLFGDQPQHF.

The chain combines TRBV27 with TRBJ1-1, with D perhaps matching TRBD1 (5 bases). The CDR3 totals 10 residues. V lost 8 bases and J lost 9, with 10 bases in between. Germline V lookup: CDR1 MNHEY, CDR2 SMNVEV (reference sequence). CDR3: CASGTAQAFF. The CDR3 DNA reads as TGTGCCAGCGGGACGGCGCAAGCTTTCTTT.

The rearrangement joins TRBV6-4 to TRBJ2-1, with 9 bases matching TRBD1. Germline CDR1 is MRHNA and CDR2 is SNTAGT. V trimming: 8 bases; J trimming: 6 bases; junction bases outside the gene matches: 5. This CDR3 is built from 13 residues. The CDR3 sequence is CASSGTGFNEQFF. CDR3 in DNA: TGTGCCAGCTCCGGGACAGGGTTCAATGAGCAGTTCTTC.

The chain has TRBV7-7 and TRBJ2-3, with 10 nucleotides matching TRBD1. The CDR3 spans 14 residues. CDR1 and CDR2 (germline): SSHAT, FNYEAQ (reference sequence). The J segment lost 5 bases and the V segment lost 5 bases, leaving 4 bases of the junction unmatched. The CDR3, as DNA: TGTGCCAGCAGCGTTGGGACAGGGGAAGATACGCAGTATTTT. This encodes CASSVGTGEDTQYF.

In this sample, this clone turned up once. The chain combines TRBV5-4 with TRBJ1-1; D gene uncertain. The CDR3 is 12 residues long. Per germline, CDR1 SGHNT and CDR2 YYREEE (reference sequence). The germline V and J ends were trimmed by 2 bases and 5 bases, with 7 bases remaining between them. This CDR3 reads CASSLGLTEAFF. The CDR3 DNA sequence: TGTGCCAGCAGCTTAGGTCTAACTGAAGCTTTCTTT.

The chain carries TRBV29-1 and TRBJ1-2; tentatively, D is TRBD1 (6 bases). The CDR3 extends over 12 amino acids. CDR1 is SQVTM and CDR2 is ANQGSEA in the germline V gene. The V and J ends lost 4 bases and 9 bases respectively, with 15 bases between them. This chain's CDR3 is CSVGSTGSRYTF. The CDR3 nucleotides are TGCAGCGTTGGGAGCACAGGGAGCCGCTACACCTTC. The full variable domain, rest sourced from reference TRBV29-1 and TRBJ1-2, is SAVISQKPSRDICQRGTSLTIQCQVDSQVTMMFWYRQQPGQSLTLIATANQGSEATYESGFVIDKFPISRPNLTFSTLTVSNMSPEDSSIYLCSVGSTGSRYTFGSGTRLTVV.

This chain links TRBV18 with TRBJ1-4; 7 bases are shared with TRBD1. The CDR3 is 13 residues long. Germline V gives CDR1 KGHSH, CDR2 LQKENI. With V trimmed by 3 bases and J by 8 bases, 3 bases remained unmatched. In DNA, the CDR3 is TGTGCCAGCTCACCTACAGGGGCAGAAAAACTGTTTTTT. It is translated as CASSPTGAEKLFF.

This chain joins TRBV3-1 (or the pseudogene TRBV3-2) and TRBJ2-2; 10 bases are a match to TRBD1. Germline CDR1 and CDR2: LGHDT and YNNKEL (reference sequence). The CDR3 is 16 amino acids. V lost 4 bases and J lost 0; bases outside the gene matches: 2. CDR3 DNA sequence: TGTGCCAGCAGCCGGACAGGGGGGACGAACACCGGGGAGCTGTTTTTT. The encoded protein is CASSRTGGTNTGELFF.

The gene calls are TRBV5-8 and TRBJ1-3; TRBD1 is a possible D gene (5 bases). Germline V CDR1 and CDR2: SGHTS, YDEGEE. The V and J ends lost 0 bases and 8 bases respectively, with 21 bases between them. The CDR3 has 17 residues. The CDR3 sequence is CASSLGGHGADADTIYF. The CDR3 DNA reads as TGTGCCAGCAGCTTGGGCGGACACGGGGCCGACGCGGACACCATATATTTT.

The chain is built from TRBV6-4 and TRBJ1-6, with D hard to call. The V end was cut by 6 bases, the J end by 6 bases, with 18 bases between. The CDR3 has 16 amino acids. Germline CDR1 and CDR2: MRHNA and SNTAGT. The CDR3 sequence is CASRTEATITNSPLHF. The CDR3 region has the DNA TGTGCCAGCAGGACGGAGGCCACTATCACTAATTCACCCCTCCACTTT.

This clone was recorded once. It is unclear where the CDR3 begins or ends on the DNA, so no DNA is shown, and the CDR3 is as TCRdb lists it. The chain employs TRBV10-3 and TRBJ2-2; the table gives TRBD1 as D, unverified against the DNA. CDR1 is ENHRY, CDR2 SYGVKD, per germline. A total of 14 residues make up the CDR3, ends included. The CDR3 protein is CATLDKGNTGELFF.